The next 14 T cell receptor beta chains were all read from a single sample in a study of T cell changes during pregnancy in multiple sclerosis. Assay used: immunoSEQ multiplex PCR; TCRdb lists only in-frame clones, some missing. Of nearly 80,000 clones detected, around 90% appear once; the ten largest clones hold roughly 0.21%. This specimen was CD4+ T cells from peripheral blood mononuclear cells, taken before pregnancy. These receptors were obtained from a female donor with multiple sclerosis, enrolled in a pregnancy study.

This clone was counted a single time. V and J are TRBV5-1 and TRBJ1-3; possible D gene TRBD1, 6 bases. CDR1 is SGHRS, CDR2 YFSETQ, per germline. The length of the CDR3 is 15 residues. V gave up 3 bases and J gave up 4 bases, with 14 bases separating them. CDR3 in amino acids: CASSSPGHTGNTIYF. As DNA, the CDR3 is TGCGCCAGCAGCTCGCCGGGACACACGGGAAACACCATATATTTT. The full variable domain, completed using reference TRBV5-1 and TRBJ1-3, is KAGVTQTPRYLIKTRGQQVTLSCSPISGHRSVSWYQQTPGQGLQFLFEYFSETQRNKGNFPGRFSGRQFSNSRSEMNVSTLELGDSALYLCASSSPGHTGNTIYFGEGSWLTVV.

The count of this clone is one. The chain employs TRBV7-3 and TRBJ1-1, with a possible D match to TRBD1 (6 bases). Germline assignment: CDR1 SGHTA and CDR2 FQGTGA. This CDR3 comprises 12 residues. V gave up 3 bases and J gave up 6 bases, with 8 bases separating them. As DNA, the CDR3 is TGTGCCAGCAGCTTGGGGGGGCCTGAAGCTTTCTTT. Protein sequence: CASSLGGPEAFF. The full variable domain, in which reference TRBV7-3 and TRBJ1-1 provide the parts outside the CDR3, is GAGVSQTPSNKVTEKGKYVELRCDPISGHTALYWYRQSLGQGPEFLIYFQGTGAADDSGLPNDRFFAVRPEGSVSTLKIQRTERGDSAVYLCASSLGGPEAFFGQGTRLTVV.

The chain couples TRBV5-1 to TRBJ2-3; the match to TRBD2 covers 8 bases. CDR1 is SGHRS, CDR2 YFSETQ, per germline. J was trimmed by 4 bases and V by 2 bases; bases with no gene match: 6. The CDR3 is 15 amino acids. The CDR3 sequence is CASSLGTSLADTQYF. The CDR3 nucleotides read TGCGCCAGCAGCTTAGGGACTAGTCTTGCAGATACGCAGTATTTT.

The rearrangement uses TRBV2 and TRBJ1-1, with D uncertain. Trimming cost V 3 bases and J 0 bases, with 8 bases left between them. This CDR3 contains 14 residues. Germline V CDR1 and CDR2: SNHLY, FYNNEI. CDR3 sequence: CASSEREMNTEAFF. CDR3 nucleotides: TGTGCCAGCAGTGAGAGGGAAATGAACACTGAAGCTTTCTTT.

The chain has TRBV7-9 and TRBJ2-7; the match to TRBD1 covers 7 bases. There are 17 residues in the CDR3. Germline V gives CDR1 SEHNR, CDR2 FQNEAQ (reference sequence). With 1 base clipped from V and 1 base from J, the junction kept 10 bases outside the gene matches. CDR3 sequence reads: CASSLGGTVQLSYEQYF. CDR3 bases: TGTGCCAGCAGCTTAGGGGGGACAGTACAATTATCCTACGAGCAGTACTTC.

V usage is TRBV6-1 and J usage is TRBJ2-3, with D maybe TRBD1 (5 bases). The CDR3 is made up of 14 amino acids. Per germline, CDR1 MNHNS and CDR2 SASEGT. V was shortened by 7 bases and J by 3 bases, with 14 bases between the two germline ends. The CDR3 sequence is CASKFDQGTDTQYF. CDR3 in DNA: TGTGCCAGCAAATTTGATCAGGGAACAGATACGCAGTATTTT.

V gene TRBV19 combines with J gene TRBJ1-4, with D unclear. The V end was cut by 2 bases, the J end by 0 bases, with 10 bases between. This CDR3 spans 16 amino acids. Looked up from germline, CDR1 is LNHDA and CDR2 is SQIVND (reference sequence). DNA for the CDR3: TGTGCCAGTAGTATACGGAGTTCGGCAACTAATGAAAAACTGTTTTTT. This sequence encodes CASSIRSSATNEKLFF.

The chain couples TRBV12-5 to TRBJ2-3, with 10 positions matching TRBD1. CDR3 length: 15 amino acids. Trimming cost V 7 bases and J 5 bases; bases outside gene matches: 9. Germline lookup yields CDR1 LGHNT and CDR2 FRNRAP. The CDR3 DNA follows: TGTGCTAGTGCCGCAGGGACAGGGGTAGGAGATACGCAGTATTTT. Translation: CASAAGTGVGDTQYF.

The gene calls are TRBV5-1 and TRBJ2-1; D is possibly TRBD2 (5 bases). Germline CDR1 SGHRS, CDR2 YFSETQ. The CDR3 runs 15 residues. The germline V and J ends were trimmed by 4 bases and 5 bases, with 16 bases remaining between them. Here the CDR3 DNA reads TGCGCCAGCAGCCCCGGCCTAGCAGTCGACAATGAGCAGTTCTTC. It translates to CASSPGLAVDNEQFF.

This chain uses TRBV6-1 with TRBJ1-4, with unresolved D. CDR1 and CDR2 (germline): MNHNS, SASEGT. V lost 8 bases and J 7 bases, leaving 17 bases between the germline ends. The CDR3 length is 14 residues. The CDR3 spells CASAFRGEVEKLFF. The CDR3 region has the DNA TGTGCCAGCGCATTCCGGGGTGAGGTTGAAAAACTGTTTTTT.

V and J are TRBV6-5 and TRBJ2-1, with 12 bases identical to TRBD1. Germline assignment: CDR1 MNHEY and CDR2 SVGAGI. The trim removed 6 bases at V and 10 bases at J, leaving 7 bases unmatched. This CDR3 contains 14 residues. The CDR3 here is CASRTGTGGLEQFF. In DNA, the CDR3 is TGTGCCAGCAGGACCGGGACAGGGGGCTTGGAGCAGTTCTTC.

This chain uses TRBV7-9 with TRBJ1-3; TRBD1 matches at 7 bases. The CDR3 runs 16 residues. V shed 5 bases and J 0 bases; nucleotides not matched to a gene: 7. Germline CDR1 is SEHNR and CDR2 is FQNEAQ (reference sequence). CDR3: CASSLNRGLSGNTIYF. The DNA for the CDR3 is TGTGCCAGCAGCCTCAACAGGGGCCTCTCTGGAAACACCATATATTTT.

V usage is TRBV18 and J usage is TRBJ2-5; 8 bases align to TRBD2. Germline values: CDR1 KGHSH, CDR2 LQKENI. CDR3 length equals 15 residues. The junction had 8 bases not matched to a gene; V was cut back by 3 bases and J by 5 bases. The CDR3 loop reads CASSPTGTRSETQYF. In nucleotides, the CDR3 is TGTGCCAGCTCACCTACCGGGACTAGGAGCGAGACCCAGTACTTC.

A single count supports this clone. The rearrangement uses TRBV7-3 and TRBJ2-6, with a weak D call TRBD1 (5 bases). This CDR3 is 15 amino acids long. Germline V gene data show CDR1 as SGHTA and CDR2 as FQGTGA. The V and J ends lost 7 bases and 0 bases respectively, with 10 bases between them. The CDR3 protein is CASTDRHSGANVLTF. CDR3 sequence (DNA): TGTGCCAGCACAGACAGACACTCTGGGGCCAACGTCCTGACTTTC.